The TCR beta chain under discussion was sequenced for a study of human T cells and chemical hapten exposure. About the study: Across samples, TCR yields varied, mostly owing to small differences in pooled library volumes.

Whole blood that had not been fractionated was the source of extracted total RNA. Unique molecular identifiers were linked by the library to individual cDNA molecules. TCRdb independently ran MiXCR on the 5' RACE reads; one entry per CDR3 protein. The sample yields tens of thousands of distinct CDR3 sequences, 7% to 8% seen once. The germline V gene has CDR1 DFQATT and CDR2 SNEGSKA (reference sequence). V shed 5 bases and J 4 bases; nucleotides not matched to a gene: 11. This CDR3 has 15 amino acids. This clonotype was recorded a few times. Its matching antigen is unknown. Study results and limitations: DPC sensitization left the count of TCRs above 1 in 1000 unchanged.

This sequence joins TRBV20-1 and TRBJ1-2; 9 bases align to TRBD1. This TCR came from a male donor in good health. The CDR3 loop reads CSASHGGQGLYGYTF. CDR3 bases: TGCAGTGCTTCACACGGGGGACAGGGACTCTATGGCTACACCTTC.